Ten or more counts support the clone carrying this T cell receptor beta chain. What it binds is unknown. It was by quantitative 5'-RACE with molecular barcodes that TCR beta libraries were made. TCRdb reprocessed the 5' RACE reads with MiXCR, giving one entry per CDR3 protein. The sample shows about 210,000 distinct CDR3 sequences, around 8% of them seen only once. Trimming stripped 5 bases from V and 10 bases from J, with 15 bases between. This CDR3 spans 14 amino acids. Germline V lookup: CDR1 MNHEY, CDR2 SMNVEV (reference sequence). The data derive from a study of CD8 T cells in ankylosing spondylitis. Study-wide findings and caveats: Reportedly, matched ankylosing spondylitis synovial fluid was significantly enriched for disease-linked clones. Characteristic of ankylosing spondylitis blood, it appeared, was a TCR beta motif comprising several highly homologous variants.

Input material: blood, either unsorted or a sorted T cell fraction (not recorded which). The J gene is TRBJ1-6, the V gene TRBV27; D not resolved. This TCR derives from a female donor with ankylosing spondylitis or in good health (not recorded which). CDR3: CASSPYMGSSPLHF. Written as DNA, the CDR3 is TGTGCCAGCAGTCCCTACATGGGTTCCTCACCCCTCCACTTT.